The rows below give T cell receptor beta chains drawn from one sample of a study of T cell repertoires in cytomegalovirus infection. TCRdb recomputed calls from the reads with MiXCR, one row per CDR3 protein. The sample yields some 270,000 distinct CDR3 sequences, approximately 22% seen once. Their target antigens are unknown. Sequences were derived from cultured PBMCs, sampled from culture after CMV antigen stimulation. The receptor source for this set is a human donor in good health (CMV status not recorded). Some clones in this sample may be carry-over from other donors' samples. The CDR3 runs from the conserved cysteine through the conserved F or W. The D gene is left open where the match is weak. Where a row states a size, it is once, few, many or the class of an expanded clone; other rows omit it.

>few|TRBJ2-3|TRBD2|TRBV10-3
CAIRGLADDTQYF
TGTGCCATCAGGGGACTAGCAGACGATACGCAGTATTTT
>-|TRBJ1-2|TRBD1|TRBV12-3/TRBV12-4
CASSNPGQSLYGYTF
TGTGCCAGCAGTAACCCGGGACAGAGCCTCTATGGCTACACCTTC
>-|TRBJ2-1|-|TRBV2
CASSADLYNEQFF
TGTGCCAGCAGTGCTGATTTATACAATGAGCAGTTCTTC
>few|TRBJ1-1|-|TRBV30
CAWGQPNTEAFF
TGTGCCTGGGGACAGCCGAACACTGAAGCTTTCTTT
>many|TRBJ1-2|-|TRBV7-2
CASSLGMEFSGGYTF
TGTGCCAGCAGCTTAGGGATGGAGTTCAGTGGGGGCTACACCTTC
>few|TRBJ2-1|-|TRBV7-3
CASSSAGQRVREQFF
TGTGCCAGCAGCTCTGCGGGACAGCGGGTTAGGGAGCAGTTCTTC
>-|TRBJ2-7|-|TRBV4-3
CASSQDFGREQYF
TGCGCCAGCAGCCAAGATTTCGGCCGGGAGCAGTACTTC
>many|TRBJ1-1|-|TRBV7-2
CASSLQGRAEAFF
TGTGCCAGCAGCTTACAGGGGAGGGCTGAAGCTTTCTTT
>few|TRBJ1-4|TRBD1|TRBV28
CASRSKLTLDRVAEKLFF
TGTGCCAGCAGGTCCAAATTGACTCTAGACAGGGTGGCCGAAAAACTGTTTTTT
>many|TRBJ2-7|-|TRBV7-2
CASSPPGGTSASYEQYF
TGTGCCAGCAGCCCTCCGGGGGGCACTAGCGCCTCCTACGAGCAGTACTTC
>few|TRBJ1-1|-|TRBV4-1
CASSQDDGFGTEAFF
TGCGCCAGCAGCCAAGACGACGGCTTTGGCACTGAAGCTTTCTTT
>many|TRBJ1-3|TRBD1|TRBV5-4
CASSSPTGVGNTIYF
TGTGCCAGCAGCTCCCCCACAGGGGTCGGAAACACCATATATTTT
>few|TRBJ2-1|-|TRBV11-3
CASSNPFGAPYNEQFF
TGTGCCAGCAGCAACCCTTTCGGGGCCCCCTACAATGAGCAGTTCTTC
>once|TRBJ2-7|-|TRBV6-2/TRBV6-3
CASSYGQGYGYEQYF
TGTGCCAGCAGTTACGGCCAGGGATACGGCTACGAGCAGTACTTC
>-|TRBJ2-1|-|TRBV6-2/TRBV6-3
CASSYPGSGPNEQFF
TGTGCCAGCAGTTACCCCGGGTCAGGACCCAATGAGCAGTTCTTC
>many|TRBJ1-2|-|TRBV7-2
CATSYRDTRYGYTF
TGTGCCACCAGTTACCGCGATACCCGCTATGGCTACACCTTC